This T cell receptor (beta chain) was retrieved from a study of blood T cell repertoires in COVID-19. Study-wide background: Sites in the United States, Italy and Spain provided acute and convalescent COVID-19 samples. PBMCs, B-cell-depleted T cells, or T cells were the source of the cDNA or gDNA that made up the material.

The CDR3 is 14 residues long. Germline V CDR1 and CDR2: MNHNS, SASEGT. Trimming cost V 2 bases and J 7 bases; bases outside gene matches: 3. Original processing notes: Estimated nucleated cell counts came from reference gene primer amplification. Some clones are missing from TCRdb's copy, which holds only in-frame ones; the method was immunoSEQ multiplex PCR. V and J calls and clone size come straight from that table; D and trimming were deduced from the DNA. The profile shows under 150,000 clones, 88% of them singletons. This clone has just one count. V is TRBV6-1 and J is TRBJ2-1; 9 nucleotides align to TRBD1. The sequencing sample was made of peripheral blood. This TCR was sampled from a man aged 45 to 65 with active or convalescent COVID-19. The CDR3 is CASSEFGTGNEQFF. Written as DNA, the CDR3 is TGTGCCAGCAGTGAATTTGGGACAGGGAATGAGCAGTTCTTC.